Below, one T cell receptor (beta chain) is given with its context. Methods used by the authors: The assay estimated nucleated cells by amplifying reference gene primers. The assay was immunoSEQ multiplex PCR, and TCRdb's table has in-frame clones only and misses some. V and J calls and clone size are those listed in that table; D and trimming were worked out from the DNA. The table has 250,000 to 300,000 clones, 80% to 90% seen once. This specimen comes from a study of blood T cell repertoires in COVID-19. Study as a whole: Sites in the United States, Italy and Spain provided acute and convalescent COVID-19 samples. Nucleic acid was either cDNA or gDNA, and it came from T cells, B-cell-depleted T cells, or PBMCs.

This receptor was identified in a woman aged 40 to 50 who had recovered from COVID-19. The sequenced material came from peripheral blood.

CDR3 in amino acids: CASSWPRTGQGEQYF. For the CDR3, the DNA is TGCGCCAGCAGCTGGCCCAGGACAGGGCAGGGCGAGCAGTACTTC. V is TRBV5-1 and J is TRBJ2-7; 8 bases agree with TRBD1. J gave up 6 bases and V 3 bases, and 11 bases lay outside the gene matches. The length of the CDR3 is 15 residues. Germline-derived CDR1 and CDR2 are SGHRS and YFSETQ.